This is a list of T cell receptor beta chains from one sample in a study of early stage breast cancer tumors. TCRdb keeps only in-frame clones here, not all; method: immunoSEQ multiplex PCR. The sample has about 51,000 clones, over 75% seen once. What was sequenced was blood. The receptors derive from a person in their forties with breast cancer. Each CDR3 is given with its conserved first and last residue. The D gene is left open where the match is weak. Expanded clones are given a class, and other clones once, few, many or no size at all.

v_gene	d_gene	abundance	j_gene	CDR3aa	CDR3nt
TRBV2	-	few	TRBJ1-3	CASVRDSGNTIYF	TGTGCCAGCGTTAGGGACTCTGGAAACACCATATATTTT
TRBV18	-	-	TRBJ2-2	CASSPLTGELFF	TGTGCCAGCTCACCTTTGACCGGGGAGCTGTTTTTT
TRBV25-1	-	-	TRBJ1-1	CASRQDSMNTEAFF	TGTGCCAGCAGACAGGACAGCATGAACACTGAAGCTTTCTTT
TRBV7-3	-	-	TRBJ2-3	CASSLSDAGDTQYF	TGTGCCAGCAGCTTAAGTGACGCTGGGGATACGCAGTATTTT
TRBV7-7	-	medium-sized	TRBJ2-5	CASSSANEETQYF	TGTGCTAGCAGCTCCGCGAACGAAGAGACCCAGTACTTC
TRBV18	TRBD1	-	TRBJ2-3	CASSPGQGRGTQYF	TGTGCCAGCTCACCGGGACAGGGGCGTGGTACGCAGTATTTT
TRBV30	-	-	TRBJ2-1	CAWSTGIGGLGYNEQFF	TGTGCCTGGAGTACAGGGATTGGGGGGTTGGGGTACAATGAGCAGTTCTTC
TRBV11-2	TRBD2	-	TRBJ2-1	CASSSLGTSGAYNEQFF	TGTGCCAGCAGCTCCCTCGGGACTAGCGGAGCCTACAATGAGCAGTTCTTC
TRBV5-1	-	-	TRBJ2-2	CASSLAGDLTGELFF	TGCGCCAGCAGCTTGGCAGGTGACCTCACCGGGGAGCTGTTTTTT
TRBV9	TRBD2	-	TRBJ2-5	CASSVGTSGRHQETQYF	TGTGCCAGCAGCGTAGGGACTAGCGGGAGGCACCAAGAGACCCAGTACTTC
TRBV19	TRBD1	-	TRBJ2-7	CASSIPGTGIYEQYF	TGTGCCAGTAGTATTCCCGGGACAGGGATCTACGAGCAGTACTTC
TRBV6-1	TRBD2	-	TRBJ2-3	CALKREEGTDTQYF	TGTGCCCTTAAGCGGGAGGAGGGCACAGATACGCAGTATTTT
TRBV18	-	-	TRBJ2-1	CASSPLGGSYNEQFF	TGTGCCAGCTCACCGCTGGGGGGCTCCTACAATGAGCAGTTCTTC
TRBV19	-	-	TRBJ2-5	CASSMAGFGETQYF	TGTGCCAGTAGTATGGCGGGGTTTGGAGAGACCCAGTACTTC
TRBV18	TRBD1	few	TRBJ1-1	CASSLGTGGTEAFF	TGTGCCAGCTCACTAGGGACAGGCGGCACTGAAGCTTTCTTT
TRBV7-9	TRBD1	-	TRBJ2-3	CASSLTGSADTQYF	TGTGCCAGCAGCTTGACAGGGTCGGCAGATACGCAGTATTTT
TRBV7-9	-	-	TRBJ2-3	CASSSTDTQYF	TGTGCCAGCAGCTCGACAGATACGCAGTATTTT
TRBV11-3	TRBD2	-	TRBJ2-5	CASDTGTKGPPYF	TGTGCCAGCGATACCGGGACTAAAGGCCCTCCTTACTTC
TRBV19	-	-	TRBJ1-3	CASSIGTPGNTIYF	TGTGCCAGTAGTATCGGGACACCTGGAAACACCATATATTTT
TRBV7-9	-	-	TRBJ2-7	CASSFQAVPLDEQYF	TGTGCCAGCAGTTTCCAAGCGGTCCCTCTGGACGAGCAGTACTTC
TRBV2	-	-	TRBJ2-7	CASNPQGYREQYF	TGTGCCAGCAACCCGCAGGGATACCGCGAGCAGTACTTC
TRBV9	-	-	TRBJ1-1	CASSVGGGDTEAFF	TGTGCCAGCAGCGTAGGGGGGGGAGACACTGAAGCTTTCTTT
TRBV30	-	-	TRBJ1-2	CAWSVPALGSYTF	TGTGCCTGGAGTGTACCGGCGCTGGGGTCCTACACCTTC
TRBV10-3	TRBD1	few	TRBJ2-5	CAIAWDSQETQYF	TGTGCCATTGCATGGGACAGTCAAGAGACCCAGTACTTC
TRBV10-1	TRBD1	few	TRBJ1-4	CASSADREGEKLFF	TGCGCCAGCAGTGCGGACAGGGAAGGCGAAAAACTGTTTTTT
TRBV11-2	TRBD1	-	TRBJ1-5	CASSSGQGSNQPQHF	TGTGCCAGCAGCTCCGGACAGGGAAGCAATCAGCCCCAGCATTTT
TRBV7-9	-	-	TRBJ2-7	CASSSLATHEQYF	TGTGCCAGCAGCTCCCTAGCAACCCACGAGCAGTACTTC
TRBV5-1	-	-	TRBJ2-1	CASSISPSSYNEQFF	TGCGCCAGCAGCATTAGCCCAAGCTCCTACAATGAGCAGTTCTTC
TRBV7-9	-	-	TRBJ1-2	CASSLAGRAYGYTF	TGTGCCAGCAGCTTAGCGGGACGGGCCTATGGCTACACCTTC
TRBV5-4	TRBD1	-	TRBJ2-7	CASSFGDRSYEQYF	TGTGCCAGCAGTTTTGGGGACAGGTCCTACGAGCAGTACTTC
TRBV4-1	-	-	TRBJ1-1	CASSQVTQSNTEAFF	TGCGCCAGCAGCCAAGTTACCCAGTCAAACACTGAAGCTTTCTTT
TRBV10-2	-	-	TRBJ2-2	CASSDWAGELFF	TGCGCCAGCAGTGATTGGGCCGGGGAGCTGTTTTTT
TRBV18	-	-	TRBJ1-1	CASSPGGAWTEAFF	TGTGCCAGCTCACCAGGGGGGGCTTGGACTGAAGCTTTCTTT
TRBV19	-	-	TRBJ1-5	CASSMGKGYSNQPQHF	TGTGCCAGTAGTATGGGGAAGGGGTACAGCAATCAGCCCCAGCATTTT
TRBV2	-	-	TRBJ2-7	CASGPDAYEQYF	TGTGCCAGCGGACCCGACGCGTACGAGCAGTACTTC
TRBV18	-	-	TRBJ1-1	CASSPGTGMNTEAFF	TGTGCCAGCTCACCTGGGACGGGAATGAACACTGAAGCTTTCTTT
TRBV5-6	TRBD2	-	TRBJ2-2	CASRHSGTSGSGELFF	TGTGCCAGCCGCCACTCCGGGACTAGCGGGAGTGGGGAGCTGTTTTTT
TRBV7-9	TRBD1	-	TRBJ2-1	CASDFQGVRAPSPYNEQFF	TGTGCCAGCGACTTCCAGGGGGTCAGGGCCCCATCCCCCTACAATGAGCAGTTCTTC
TRBV30	TRBD1	-	TRBJ2-7	CAWSPGTGAYEQYF	TGTGCCTGGAGTCCCGGGACAGGGGCCTACGAGCAGTACTTC
TRBV7-9	-	once	TRBJ2-3	CASSLASTDTQYF	TGTGCCAGCAGCTTAGCTAGCACAGATACGCAGTATTTT
TRBV7-8	TRBD1	-	TRBJ2-1	CASSPRTGGENEQFF	TGTGCCAGCAGCCCTCGGACAGGGGGTGAGAATGAGCAGTTCTTC
TRBV19	TRBD2	-	TRBJ2-1	CASSILAGGVPFF	TGTGCCAGTAGTATACTAGCGGGGGGGGTGCCGTTCTTC
TRBV6-5	-	-	TRBJ2-1	CASSYSRTSGTDEQFF	TGTGCCAGCAGTTACTCGAGGACTTCTGGCACTGATGAGCAGTTCTTC
TRBV6-1	TRBD1	few	TRBJ2-7	CASIRDRGDYEQYF	TGTGCCAGCATAAGGGACAGGGGGGACTACGAGCAGTACTTC
TRBV6-1	TRBD2	-	TRBJ2-7	CASSGQTSGSYEQYF	TGTGCCAGCAGTGGCCAGACTAGCGGGAGTTACGAGCAGTACTTC
TRBV19	-	-	TRBJ2-7	CASSIAAQSKYYEQYF	TGTGCCAGTAGTATCGCGGCTCAGTCCAAGTACTACGAGCAGTACTTC
TRBV6-5	-	-	TRBJ2-7	CASGRVPYEQYF	TGTGCCAGCGGGCGGGTGCCCTACGAGCAGTACTTC
TRBV5-8	-	-	TRBJ1-2	CASSPVGGANYGYTF	TGTGCCAGCAGCCCGGTTGGGGGGGCTAACTATGGCTACACCTTC
TRBV7-6	-	-	TRBJ2-7	CASSPTRDSKYEQYF	TGTGCCAGCAGCCCAACTCGGGACTCAAAATACGAGCAGTACTTC
TRBV25-1	-	-	TRBJ2-3	CASSTPRGTQYF	TGTGCCAGCAGTACTCCCCGGGGGACGCAGTATTTT
TRBV7-9	-	-	TRBJ2-3	CASSTSAITGDTQYF	TGTGCCAGCAGCACAAGCGCGATCACAGGGGATACGCAGTATTTT